The 2 T cell receptor beta chains given below trace back to one sample, sequenced in a study of T cells in Graves' hyperthyroidism and ophthalmopathy. RNA transcripts provided the source from which TCR beta CDR3 regions were amplified. First-round RT-PCR with HTBI primers amplified the TCR CDR3 region. MiXCR was run by TCRdb on the multiplex PCR reads, yielding one entry per CDR3 protein. The sample holds about 400,000 distinct CDR3 sequences; under 15% are singletons and the top ten take roughly 33%. Input material: blood. The receptors stem from a woman in her twenties or thirties with Graves' hyperthyroidism.

This clonotype was detected many times. V gene TRBV18 combines with J gene TRBJ1-4; D unclear. CDR3 length: 16 amino acids. The V end was cut by 6 bases, the J end by 7 bases, with 21 bases between. CDR1 and CDR2 from the germline V gene are KGHSH and LQKENI. The CDR3 is CASSHRSSQGSEKLFF. Written as DNA, the CDR3 is TGTGCCAGCTCCCACCGGTCGTCACAAGGAAGTGAAAAACTGTTTTTT.

This clonotype was seen more than once but under ten times. This CDR3 reads CASRGTGIQPQHF. The CDR3, as DNA: TGTGCCAGCAGGGGGACAGGGATCCAGCCCCAGCATTTT. This rearrangement joins TRBV6-1 to TRBJ1-5; 9 bases agree with TRBD1. CDR1 and CDR2 from the germline V gene are MNHNS and SASEGT. With V trimmed by 6 bases and J by 7 bases, 4 bases remained unmatched. The CDR3 runs 13 residues.